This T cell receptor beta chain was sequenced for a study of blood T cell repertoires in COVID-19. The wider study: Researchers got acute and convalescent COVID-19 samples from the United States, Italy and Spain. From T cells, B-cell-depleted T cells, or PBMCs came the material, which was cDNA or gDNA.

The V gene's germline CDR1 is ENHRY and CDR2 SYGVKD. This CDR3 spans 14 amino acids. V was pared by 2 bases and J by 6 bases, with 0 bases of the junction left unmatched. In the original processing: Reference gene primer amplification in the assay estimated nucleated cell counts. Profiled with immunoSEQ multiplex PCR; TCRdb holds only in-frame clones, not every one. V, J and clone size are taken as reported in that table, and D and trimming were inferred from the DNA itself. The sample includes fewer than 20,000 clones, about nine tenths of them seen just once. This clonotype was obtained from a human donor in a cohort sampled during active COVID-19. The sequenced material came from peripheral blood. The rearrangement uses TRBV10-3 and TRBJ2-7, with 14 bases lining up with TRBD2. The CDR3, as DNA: TGTGCCATCAGTGAGGGACTAGCGGGAGGCGAGCAGTACTTC. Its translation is CAISEGLAGGEQYF.